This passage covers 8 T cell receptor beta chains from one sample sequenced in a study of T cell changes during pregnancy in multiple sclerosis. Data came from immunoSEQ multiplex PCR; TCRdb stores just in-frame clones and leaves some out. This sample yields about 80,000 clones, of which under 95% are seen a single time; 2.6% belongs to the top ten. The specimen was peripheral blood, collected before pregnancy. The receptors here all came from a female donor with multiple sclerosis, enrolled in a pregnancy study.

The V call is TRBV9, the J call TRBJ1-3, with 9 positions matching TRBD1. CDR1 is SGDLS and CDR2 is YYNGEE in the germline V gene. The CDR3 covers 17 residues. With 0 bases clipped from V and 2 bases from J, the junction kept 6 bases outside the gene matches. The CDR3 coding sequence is TGTGCCAGCAGCGTAGGGACAGGGGCTTTAACTGGAAACACCATATATTTT. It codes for CASSVGTGALTGNTIYF.

The CDR3 nucleotides read TGTGCCAGCAGCTTAGCGTCCGTGGGCGAGACCCAGTACTTC. As protein: CASSLASVGETQYF. J is TRBJ2-5 and V is TRBV7-9; unclear D gene. Trimming took 0 bases from V and 5 from J, leaving 10 bases between them. The CDR3 covers 14 residues. The V gene's germline CDR1 is SEHNR and CDR2 FQNEAQ (reference sequence).

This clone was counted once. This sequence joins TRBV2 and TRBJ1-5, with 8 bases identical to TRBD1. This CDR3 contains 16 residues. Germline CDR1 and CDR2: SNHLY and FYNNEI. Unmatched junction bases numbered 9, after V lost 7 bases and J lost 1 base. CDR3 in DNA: TGTGCCAGCATGACAGGGGAAAGGGGGAGCAATCAGCCCCAGCATTTT. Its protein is CASMTGERGSNQPQHF. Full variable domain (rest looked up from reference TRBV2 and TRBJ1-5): EPEVTQTPSHQVTQMGQEVILRCVPISNHLYFYWYRQILGQKVEFLVSFYNNEISEKSEIFDDQFSVERPDGSNFTLKIRSTKLEDSAMYFCASMTGERGSNQPQHFGDGTRLSIL.

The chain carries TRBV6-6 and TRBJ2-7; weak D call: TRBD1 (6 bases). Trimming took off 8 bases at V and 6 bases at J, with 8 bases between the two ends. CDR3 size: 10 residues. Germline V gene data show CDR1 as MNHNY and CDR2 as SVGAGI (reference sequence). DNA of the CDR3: TGTGCCAGCCAACAGGGCGAGCAGTACTTC. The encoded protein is CASQQGEQYF.

The CDR3, as DNA: TGTGCCAGCAGTTTGTCGTCAGCGACCTCCTACGAGCAGTACTTC. It encodes CASSLSSATSYEQYF. The chain is built from TRBV28 and TRBJ2-7; no clear D. The CDR3 totals 15 residues. V gave up 3 bases and J gave up 0 bases, with 12 bases separating them. Germline lookup yields CDR1 MDHEN and CDR2 SYDVKM.

The CDR3 sequence: CAIREGPKAFF. In nucleotides, the CDR3 is TGTGCCATCAGGGAGGGGCCTAAAGCTTTCTTT. The gene calls are TRBV6-5 and TRBJ1-1; tentative D call: TRBD1 (5 bases). CDR1 MNHEY and CDR2 SVGAGI come from the germline V gene. V shed 10 bases and J shed 9 bases, with 15 bases lying between them. The CDR3 is made up of 11 amino acids.

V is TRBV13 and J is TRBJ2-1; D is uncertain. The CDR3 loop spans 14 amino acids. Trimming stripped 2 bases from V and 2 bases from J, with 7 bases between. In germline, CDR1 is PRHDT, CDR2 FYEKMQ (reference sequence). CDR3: CASSLISTYNEQFF. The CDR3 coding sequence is TGTGCCAGCAGCTTAATAAGCACCTACAATGAGCAGTTCTTC.

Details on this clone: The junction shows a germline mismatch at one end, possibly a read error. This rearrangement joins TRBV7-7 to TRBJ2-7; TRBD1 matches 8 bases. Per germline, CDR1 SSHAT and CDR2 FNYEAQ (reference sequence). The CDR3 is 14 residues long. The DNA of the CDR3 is TGTGCTAGCAGCCCTGGACAGGGTGGGTACGAGCAGTACTTC. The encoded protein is CASSPGQGGYEQYF.